The entry that follows covers one T cell receptor beta chain sequence. This clone showed up many times. Its antigen remains unidentified. No much larger clone exists at a distance of one base, and base qualities are not known. Using the deep immunoSEQ assay, TCR CDR3 regions were amplified from genomic DNA by multiplex PCR. Extracted genomic DNA from each cell subset was spread evenly across all wells of several immunoSEQ 96-well plates, with each plate serving as a replicate. For unsorted PBMC, each replicate PCR was loaded with approximately 330 ng genomic DNA, equivalent to 25,000 to 35,000 T cell genomes. Ten immunoSEQ deep assay plates were used to sequence the unsorted PBMC genomic DNA. The purified libraries were quantified using a Qubit 3.0 fluorometer, sized with a Bioanalyzer 2100, and then quantified again using the KAPA Library Quantification kit. Every immunoSEQ 96-well plate was sequenced on a dedicated single-read 150-cycle Illumina NextSeq 550 flow cell. On the authors' methods: The immunoSEQ output contained only junctional sequences without quality scores, so filtering could not match that applied to full-length reads. Sequences were annotated with PyIR, a Python wrapper for IgBLAST v1.9, and V/J genes and CDR3 were assigned using IMGT germline references. Reads were filtered out if the reads had weak V/J assignments (E-value above 1e-6), no CDR3, stop codons, out-of-frame junctions, or ambiguous translated residues. V3J clonotypes were defined as sequences sharing an identical inferred V gene, J gene, and CDR3 amino acid sequence. Percentage overlap between repertoires was computed as shared unique clonotypes divided by the size of the smaller repertoire. Repertoire richness was assessed with RTK rarefaction, the Chao1 estimator, and Recon v2.1 estimates of unobserved clonotypes. TCRdb carries this immuneACCESS record with in-frame sequences only. Its versions omit some clonotypes, under half of them owing to an unresolved V gene in the studies checked, with the rest unexplained. The D gene and trimming were derived from the DNA, and the V and J assignments and clone size from that table. The sample data list about 490,000 clones, and about 78% of these were observed just once. About 12% of the sample lies in the top ten.

These data are taken from a study of shared clonotypes between healthy human individuals (dated by TCRdb to the early 2020s). About the investigation overall: The cohort comprised a couple of women and a few men aged 18 to 49 years. To estimate repertoire size and how much clonotypes are shared between individuals, the study performed deep sequencing of blood TCR repertoires from roughly five healthy adults. Different laboratories and diverse techniques were used to prepare libraries and sequence TCR repertoires, to increase sequencing depth and limit assay-specific biases. Between about 0.85 and 10 billion PBMCs per donor were obtained by leukapheresis. Overall results and qualifications from the work: Sampling was restricted to blood, and TCR repertoires in tissue are likely to differ from TCR repertoires in blood. Based on pairwise subsampling, the degree of clonotype sharing among donors was expected to be affected by sequencing depth. Because the study included only a small number of donors, the genetic and exposure-history diversity represented was limited.

The donors were healthy, HIV-negative adults with no recently reported acute infections or vaccinations. Every donor was a Caucasian adult living in Nashville, Tennessee, USA. In the unsorted samples, 87 million or so PBMCs were counted, and genomic DNA was extracted using the QIAamp DNA Blood Mini kit. Blood was obtained by leukapheresis, after which PBMCs were separated by Ficoll-Histopaque density gradient centrifugation and cryopreserved in liquid nitrogen vapor phase. The germline V gene (reference sequence) sets CDR1 to MNHNY and CDR2 to SVGAGI. The junction carries 11 bases between V and J, which are trimmed by 2 bases and 4 bases respectively. Its CDR3 holds 14 amino acids, cysteine through phenylalanine. Only the CDR3 region is kept as DNA, spanning 42 bases read in frame from base 1.

The chain employs TRBV6-6 and TRBJ1-2, with the D gene not clear enough to name. This clonotype was obtained from a woman in her thirties or forties in good health. Some clones in this sample may be carry-over from other donors' samples. The sample comprised PBMCs. The nucleotide sequence is TGTGCCAGCAGTTACGAGGGAGAAGGCTATGGCTACACCTTC. Its product reads: CASSYEGEGYGYTF.